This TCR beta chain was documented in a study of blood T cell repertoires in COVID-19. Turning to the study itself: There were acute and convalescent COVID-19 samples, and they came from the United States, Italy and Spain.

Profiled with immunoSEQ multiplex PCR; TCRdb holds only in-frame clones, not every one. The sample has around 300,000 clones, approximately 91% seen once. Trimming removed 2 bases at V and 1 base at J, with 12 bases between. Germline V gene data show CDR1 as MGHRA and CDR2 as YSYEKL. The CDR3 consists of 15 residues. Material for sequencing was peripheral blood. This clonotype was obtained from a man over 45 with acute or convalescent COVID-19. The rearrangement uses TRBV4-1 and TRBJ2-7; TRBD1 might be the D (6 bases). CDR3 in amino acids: CASSQNLGGSYEQYF. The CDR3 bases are TGCGCCAGCAGCCAAAATCTAGGGGGTTCCTACGAGCAGTACTTC.